A single sample gave rise to the 11 T cell receptor beta chains below, sequenced in a study of cytomegalovirus exposure and HLA in healthy donors. PCR was performed using 60 Vbeta and 13 Jbeta primers. Measured with immunoSEQ multiplex PCR; TCRdb has only the in-frame clones, and not every one. The table shows roughly 170,000 clones, with about 80% occurring only once. Source material: PBMCs. Every receptor here comes from a boy aged 5-17 years in good health and CMV-seronegative.

The chain uses TRBV30 and TRBJ2-1; tentative D call: TRBD1 (6 bases). Germline CDR1 GTSNPN, CDR2 SVGIG (reference sequence). The CDR3 is made up of 15 amino acids. Trimming removed 1 base at V and 3 bases at J, with 13 bases between. The CDR3 sequence: CAWSEQGYLYNEQFF. CDR3 DNA sequence: TGTGCCTGGAGTGAACAGGGCTATCTCTACAATGAGCAGTTCTTC.

DNA for the CDR3: TGTGCCAGCAGTGCACGGACTAGCGGGGACACAGATACGCAGTATTTT. Translating gives CASSARTSGDTDTQYF. V usage is TRBV6-4 and J usage is TRBJ2-3; 12 bases fit TRBD2. This CDR3 contains 16 residues. Germline V gene sequence: CDR1 MRHNA, CDR2 SNTAGT. Trimming took 4 bases from V and 2 from J; bases not matched to a gene: 4.

The rearrangement uses TRBV15 and TRBJ2-2, with D tentatively TRBD1 (6 bases). Germline V gives CDR1 LNHNV, CDR2 YYDKDF (reference sequence). V lost 0 bases, J lost 0 bases, and 11 bases lay in between. This CDR3 contains 17 residues. The CDR3 nucleotides are TGTGCCACCAGCAGAGATTTGGGGGCCTCGAACACCGGGGAGCTGTTTTTT. This codes for CATSRDLGASNTGELFF.

This clone was seen more than once but under ten times. The genes are TRBV4-1 and TRBJ1-2; 9 bases are shared with TRBD1. V trimming: 3 bases; J trimming: 4 bases; junction bases outside the gene matches: 12. This CDR3 comprises 17 residues. Germline V lookup: CDR1 MGHRA, CDR2 YSYEKL. CDR3 protein: CASSHHPGTGLFYGYTF. The CDR3 nucleotides are TGCGCCAGCAGCCATCACCCCGGGACAGGGCTCTTCTATGGCTACACCTTC.

This clone was recorded a few times. The chain links TRBV19 to TRBJ2-7, with 9 bases matching TRBD1. The CDR3 covers 14 residues. CDR1 LNHDA and CDR2 SQIVND come from the germline V gene (reference sequence). The J segment lost 4 bases and the V segment lost 5 bases, leaving 6 bases of the junction unmatched. The CDR3 sequence is CASSAYRGPYEQYF. In nucleotides, the CDR3 is TGTGCCAGTAGTGCTTACAGGGGGCCGTACGAGCAGTACTTC.

The V call is TRBV30, the J call TRBJ2-6; D not certain. Per germline, CDR1 GTSNPN and CDR2 SVGIG (reference sequence). CDR3 size: 14 residues. V dropped 0 bases and J dropped 1 base, with 4 bases sitting between them. This CDR3 is CAWSVISGANVLTF. The CDR3 DNA reads TGTGCCTGGAGTGTTATTTCTGGGGCCAACGTCCTGACTTTC.

This clone has only one observation. J is TRBJ2-7 and V is TRBV4-2; TRBD1 matches at 7 bases. V lost 4 bases, J lost 5 bases, and 11 bases stayed unmatched. The CDR3 covers 15 residues. Per germline, CDR1 LGHNA and CDR2 YNFKEQ. The CDR3 coding sequence is TGTGCCAGCAGCCGCGAGACAGGGAAAGGGAACGAGCAGTACTTC. Its translation is CASSRETGKGNEQYF.

This clone occurred once. The rearrangement links TRBV9 to TRBJ1-6, with a tentative D call TRBD1 (6 bases). V lost 4 bases, J lost 0 bases, and 20 bases lay in between. Germline CDR1 is SGDLS and CDR2 is YYNGEE. There are 19 residues in the CDR3. The CDR3: CASSPTLGQLASYNSPLHF. CDR3 DNA sequence: TGTGCCAGCAGCCCCACTCTGGGACAATTAGCCTCCTATAATTCACCCCTCCACTTT.

Regarding this clone: The junction shows a germline mismatch at one end, possibly a read error. V and J are TRBV7-7 and TRBJ2-3; TRBD1 is a possible D gene (6 bases). This CDR3 has 15 residues. CDR1 SSHAT and CDR2 FNYEAQ come from the germline V gene (reference sequence). The CDR3 DNA is TGTGCTAGCAGCTCCGGACAGCGTAGCACAGATACGCAGTATTTT. It codes for CASSSGQRSTDTQYF.

This clone occurred once. CDR3 DNA sequence: TGTGCCAGCAGTGAAGATGCAGGCTATGGCTACACCTTC. Its translation is CASSEDAGYGYTF. The chain uses TRBV6-1 and TRBJ1-2; D gene unclear. The CDR3 spans 13 residues. In germline, CDR1 is MNHNS, CDR2 SASEGT. V was trimmed by 1 base and J by 4 bases, leaving 7 bases between them.

This clone has a handful of counts. The chain recombines TRBV7-8 with TRBJ2-7; D remains ambiguous. The germline CDR1 and CDR2 sequences are SGHVS and FQNEAQ. V dropped 2 bases and J dropped 5 bases, with 13 bases sitting between them. The CDR3 consists of 14 residues. DNA for the CDR3: TGTGCCAGCAGCTTATATGAGAGTCGGGACGAGCAGTACTTC. This gives the protein CASSLYESRDEQYF.